This is a list of T cell receptor beta chains from one sample in a study of siplizumab effects on memory and regulatory T cells. This table comes from immunoSEQ multiplex PCR, and its TCRdb copy is limited to in-frame clones, with some not included. The table includes more than 45,000 clones, about 92% detected once. Sequencing was carried out using CD8+ T cells sorted from blood. The source is a human donor in good health. Both conserved end residues are trimmed from each CDR3.

v_gene	j_gene	CDR3aa
TRBV2	TRBJ1-2	ARGEGGPIRGYT
TRBV2	TRBJ1-5	ASSGRGDGAGMPQPQH
TRBV9	TRBJ2-3	ASSGGDYPTDTQY
TRBV7-9	TRBJ1-1	ASSLDRGTEAF
TRBV30	TRBJ1-1	AWGGMNTEAF
TRBV14	TRBJ2-7	ASSRRGLVAGTGHYEQY
TRBV28	TRBJ1-1	ASSLWSGGGEAF
TRBV7-3	TRBJ2-3	ASSLTGEDTDTQY
TRBV10-3	TRBJ2-1	AISEGQAAYNEQF
TRBV28	TRBJ2-7	ASSLTGLAGQY
TRBV10-3	TRBJ2-6	AISDSSGANVLT
TRBV4-1	TRBJ1-1	ASSQKGSVMNTEAF
TRBV6-1	TRBJ1-5	ASSEAPTGGRDQPQH
TRBV27	TRBJ2-7	ASSLGQGPYEQY
TRBV9	TRBJ1-2	ASSVDMANYGYT
TRBV6-5	TRBJ1-1	ASSPNTANTEAF
TRBV30	TRBJ2-3	AWSSPDTQY
TRBV6-6	TRBJ2-5	ASSSLAVPRKETQY
TRBV19	TRBJ1-1	ASSITLLNTEAF
TRBV5-6	TRBJ1-2	ASLGEGNYGYT